The clone carrying this TCR beta chain was counted at least ten times. The antigen is not known. V lost 0 bases and J 8 bases, leaving 9 bases between the germline ends. The CDR3 is 13 residues long. CDR1 and CDR2 (germline): SGHDT, YYEEEE. The record originates from a study of T cells after yellow fever vaccination. Broader study findings: The secondary response showed a weaker magnitude and a faster peak, day 5 versus 15.

It was through 5'RACE template switching that TCR cDNA was made, with a universal primer site and UMIs added. TCRdb re-derived calls from the 5' RACE reads in MiXCR, one entry per CDR3 protein. The table has about 350,000 distinct CDR3 sequences, less than 9.5% seen once; the top ten hold approximately 16%. Sequences were derived from PBMCs, sampled roughly 46 days after the first yellow fever vaccination. This chain connects TRBV5-6 to TRBJ2-1; the D is unclear. The TCR originated in a man between 18 and 29 years old who received the YFV17D yellow fever vaccine. The DNA of the CDR3 is TGTGCCAGCAGCTTGGTGAGCGTCGATGAGCAGTTCTTC. Its translation: CASSLVSVDEQFF.